Each of the 21 T cell receptor beta chains below was sequenced from the same sample in a study of human T cells and chemical hapten exposure. TCRdb used MiXCR to reprocess the RACE reads, holding one entry per CDR3 protein. The sample carries around 99,000 distinct CDR3 sequences, roughly an eighth recorded once. Time point of the sample: patch test 1, 2 weeks after DPC sensitization. Stated treatment: therapeutic diphenylcyclopropenone sensitization with weekly scalp DPC. Sequenced material: whole blood, taken in connection with sensitization to the hapten diphenylcyclopropenone (DPC). These receptors originate from a woman in her 40s with alopecia areata. Some clones in this sample may be carry-over from other donors' samples.

There are a few counts of this clonotype. This rearrangement joins TRBV7-6 to TRBJ2-5; D is ambiguous. The germline V gene has CDR1 SGHVS and CDR2 FNYEAQ. The V end was cut by 0 bases, the J end by 1 base, with 12 bases between. This CDR3 contains 16 residues. The CDR3 bases are TGTGCCAGCAGCTTAGCGCCCCCCGGCGGCCAAGAGACCCAGTACTTC. Amino acid sequence: CASSLAPPGGQETQYF.

This clonotype was detected only a few times. The rearrangement links TRBV20-1 to TRBJ1-1; a possible D gene is TRBD1 (5 bases). The CDR3 length is 15 residues. The V and J ends lost 3 bases and 3 bases respectively, with 17 bases between them. Per germline, CDR1 DFQATT and CDR2 SNEGSKA (reference sequence). Here the CDR3 reads CSARAQGGTDTEAFF. CDR3 nucleotides: TGCAGTGCTAGGGCCCAGGGAGGGACGGACACTGAAGCTTTCTTT.

This clonotype was observed at least ten times. The rearrangement links TRBV7-9 to TRBJ2-1; no clear D gene. The CDR3 spans 15 residues. V lost 4 bases and J lost 1, with 11 bases in between. Germline lookup yields CDR1 SEHNR and CDR2 FQNEAQ (reference sequence). CDR3 DNA: TGTGCCAGCAGCTCCGGACCCCCTTCCTACAATGAGCAGTTCTTC. Encoded protein: CASSSGPPSYNEQFF.

The chain uses TRBV7-9 and TRBJ2-7, with D uncertain. Trimming stripped 1 base from V and 4 bases from J, with 17 bases between. CDR3 length: 16 residues. The V gene's germline CDR1 is SEHNR and CDR2 FQNEAQ (reference sequence). For the CDR3, the DNA is TGTGCCAGCAGCTTAGGGCGTGGCGGATTAACATACGAGCAGTACTTC. Translation: CASSLGRGGLTYEQYF.

This clonotype showed up just a few times. The J gene is TRBJ2-2, the V gene TRBV11-2; no definite D call. The germline V and J ends were trimmed by 3 bases and 4 bases, with 9 bases remaining between them. Germline CDR1 reads SGHAT; CDR2 reads FQNNGV. This CDR3 is built from 14 residues. CDR3 amino acids: CASSLMRSTGELFF. CDR3 nucleotides: TGTGCCAGCAGCTTGATGAGGTCCACCGGGGAGCTGTTTTTT.

The chain combines TRBV12-3 or TRBV12-4 with TRBJ2-5; no clear D gene. The CDR3 contains 13 residues. Trimming shortened V by 1 base and J by 7 bases, and 10 bases separated the two germline ends. Written as DNA, the CDR3 is TGTGCCAGCAGTTTAGGTACCCCGGGGACCCAGTACTTC. It encodes CASSLGTPGTQYF.

This clonotype has a handful of counts. The chain links TRBV7-3 to TRBJ2-3; D uncertain. This CDR3 has 13 amino acids. V was cut by 7 bases and J by 3 bases, with 11 bases left in between. CDR1 is SGHTA and CDR2 is FQGTGA in the germline V gene. The CDR3 DNA is TGTGCCAGCACCACTTCGCAGACAGATACGCAGTATTTT. This sequence encodes CASTTSQTDTQYF.

This clonotype has a handful of counts. The junction departs from germline at one end; a sequencing error may be responsible. The chain has TRBV29-1 and TRBJ2-1; D is ambiguous. Germline V gives CDR1 SQVTM, CDR2 ANQGSEA. This CDR3 spans 14 amino acids. The chain's CDR3 is CSAEIFEIGKEQFF. The CDR3 nucleotides are TGCAGCGCTGAAATCTTCGAGATCGGAAAAGAGCAGTTCTTC.

This clonotype showed up many times. The chain has TRBV7-9 and TRBJ2-2, with D possibly matching TRBD2 (6 bases). Germline CDR1 is SEHNR and CDR2 is FQNEAQ (reference sequence). Trimming shortened V by 5 bases and J by 4 bases, and 14 bases separated the two germline ends. The CDR3 is 15 amino acids. The CDR3 coding sequence is TGTGCCAGCAGCACCCGACTAGTCGGCACCGGGGAGCTGTTTTTT. This translates into CASSTRLVGTGELFF.

Many counts were recorded for this clonotype. J is TRBJ2-3 and V is TRBV6-2 or TRBV6-3; no firm D call. The CDR3 spans 15 residues. V shed 2 bases and J shed 1 base, with 10 bases lying between them. CDR1 is MNHEY, CDR2 SVGEGT, per germline. The CDR3 is CASSYGPLGTDTQYF. The CDR3 nucleotides read TGTGCCAGCAGTTACGGGCCCCTTGGCACAGATACGCAGTATTTT.

A remark on this clonotype: An end of the junction differs from the germline gene, which may be a read error. The genes are TRBV14 and TRBJ2-7; 7 bases line up with TRBD1. Germline V lookup: CDR1 SGHDN, CDR2 FVKESK. CDR3 size: 13 residues. CDR3 in amino acids: CASSRDSSYGQYF. The CDR3 nucleotides read TGTGCCAGCAGCCGGGACAGCTCCTACGGGCAGTACTTC.

Comment on this clonotype: Compared with germline, one end of the junction differs, possibly owing to a read error. The rearrangement links TRBV28 to TRBJ2-1, with D perhaps given as TRBD1 or TRBD2 (6 bases each). This CDR3 is 13 amino acids long. Per germline, CDR1 MDHEN and CDR2 SYDVKM. The chain's CDR3 is CATSGGPRGKEFF. In nucleotides, the CDR3 is TGTGCCACCAGTGGGGGGCCCCGGGGAAAGGAGTTCTTC.

This clonotype was found a few times. The chain links TRBV7-9 to TRBJ2-5, with TRBD1 identical over 8 bases. In germline, CDR1 is SEHNR, CDR2 FQNEAQ (reference sequence). J gave up 1 base and V 7 bases, and 11 bases lay outside the gene matches. The CDR3 is 16 residues long. CDR3 coding DNA: TGTGCCAGCAAGGAAGGGACAGGCGCCCGCCAAGAGACCCAGTACTTC. Its translation: CASKEGTGARQETQYF. The full variable domain, its missing parts supplied by reference TRBV7-9 and TRBJ2-5, is DTGVSQNPRHKITKRGQNVTFRCDPISEHNRLYWYRQTLGQGPEFLTYFQNEAQLEKSRLLSDRFSAERPKGSFSTLEIQRTEQGDSAMYLCASKEGTGARQETQYFGPGTRLLVL.

This clonotype was detected only a few times. The rearrangement joins TRBV4-2 to TRBJ2-6, with 11 bases identical to TRBD1. Germline V gene sequence: CDR1 LGHNA, CDR2 YNFKEQ. J was trimmed by 0 bases and V by 5 bases; bases with no gene match: 3. The CDR3 covers 17 residues. CDR3 sequence: CASSAGQGGSGANVLTF. CDR3 nucleotides: TGTGCCAGCAGCGCGGGACAGGGGGGCTCTGGGGCCAACGTCCTGACTTTC.

This clonotype was picked up a small number of times. The rearrangement uses TRBV18 and TRBJ1-4, with TRBD1 identical over 8 bases. J gave up 7 bases and V 1 base, and 11 bases lay outside the gene matches. The CDR3 runs to 17 residues. Germline V gene lookup returns CDR1 KGHSH and CDR2 LQKENI. CDR3 amino acids: CASSPQLSGQGVEKLFF. Here the CDR3 DNA reads TGTGCCAGCTCACCACAGTTGTCAGGACAGGGCGTTGAAAAACTGTTTTTT.

This sequence joins TRBV6-2 or TRBV6-3 and TRBJ2-3, with 7 bases lining up with TRBD2. J lost 0 bases, V lost 6 bases, and 12 bases had no gene match. Germline CDR1 is MNHEY and CDR2 is SVGEGT. This CDR3 comprises 17 residues. CDR3 protein: CASSPLAAGASTDTQYF. CDR3 sequence (DNA): TGTGCCAGCAGCCCCCTTGCGGCGGGAGCTAGCACAGATACGCAGTATTTT.

This clonotype was counted only a few times. The genes are TRBV27 and TRBJ2-3, with 8 bases matching TRBD1. The CDR3 has 13 amino acids. V lost 6 bases, J lost 7 bases, and 6 bases stayed unmatched. Germline CDR1 is MNHEY and CDR2 is SMNVEV (reference sequence). The DNA of the CDR3 is TGTGCCAGCAGCCGGGACAGGATGAATACGCAGTATTTT. The encoded protein is CASSRDRMNTQYF.

The chain is built from TRBV12-5 and TRBJ1-1; no definite D call. The CDR3 loop spans 13 amino acids. CDR1 is LGHNT and CDR2 is FRNRAP in the germline V gene. The V gene lost 8 bases and the J gene lost 1 base, with 11 bases spanning the gap. The CDR3 protein is CASTLHRNTEAFF. The CDR3 coding sequence is TGTGCTAGTACCCTACACAGGAACACTGAAGCTTTCTTT.

This clonotype was detected many times. This chain connects TRBV6-2 or TRBV6-3 to TRBJ2-2; D call uncertain. This CDR3 has 13 residues. Deletions cut 5 bases from V and 4 bases from J, with 8 bases between. The germline gives CDR1 MNHEY, CDR2 SVGEGT. The CDR3 nucleotides are TGTGCCAGCAGTCGGACGTTCACCGGGGAGCTGTTTTTT. Translation gives CASSRTFTGELFF.

This clonotype was seen repeatedly, ten times or more. The chain employs TRBV28 and TRBJ2-1; D may be TRBD2 (6 bases). The ends were cut back, 2 bases at V and 4 bases at J, with 12 bases in the middle. The CDR3 has 15 amino acids. The germline V gene encodes CDR1 MDHEN and CDR2 SYDVKM. The CDR3 coding sequence is TGTGCCAGCAGTTTAGCGGGGCCAGTTTACAATGAGCAGTTCTTC. This codes for CASSLAGPVYNEQFF.

This clonotype appeared a few times. V and J are TRBV11-2 and TRBJ2-5; 12 positions agree with TRBD2. Germline V gene data show CDR1 as SGHAT and CDR2 as FQNNGV. V lost 8 bases and J lost 3; bases outside the gene matches: 4. The CDR3 loop spans 14 amino acids. The CDR3 is CASRRLAGEETQYF. As DNA, the CDR3 is TGTGCCAGCCGCCGACTAGCGGGAGAAGAGACCCAGTACTTC.